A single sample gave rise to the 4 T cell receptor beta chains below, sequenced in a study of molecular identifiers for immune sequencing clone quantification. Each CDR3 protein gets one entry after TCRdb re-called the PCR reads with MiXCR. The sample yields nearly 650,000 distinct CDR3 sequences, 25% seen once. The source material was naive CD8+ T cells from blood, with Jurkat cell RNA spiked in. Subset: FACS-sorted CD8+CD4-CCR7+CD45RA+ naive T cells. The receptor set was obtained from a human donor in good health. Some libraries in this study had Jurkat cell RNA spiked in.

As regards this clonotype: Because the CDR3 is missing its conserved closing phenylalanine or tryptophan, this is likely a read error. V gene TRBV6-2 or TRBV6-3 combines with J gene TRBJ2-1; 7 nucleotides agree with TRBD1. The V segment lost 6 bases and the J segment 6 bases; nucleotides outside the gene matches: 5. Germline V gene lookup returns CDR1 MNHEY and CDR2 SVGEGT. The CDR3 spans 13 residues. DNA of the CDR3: TGTGCCAGCAGCTCCGGGACAGCCAATGAGCAGTTCCTC. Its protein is CASSSGTANEQFL.

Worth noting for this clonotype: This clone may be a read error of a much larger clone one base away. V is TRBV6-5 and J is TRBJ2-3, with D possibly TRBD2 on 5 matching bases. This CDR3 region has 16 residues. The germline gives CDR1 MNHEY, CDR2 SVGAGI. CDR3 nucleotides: TGTGCCTGCAGTTACTCGTCCCTAGCCGCCCCGGATACGCAGTATTTT. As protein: CACSYSSLAAPDTQYF.

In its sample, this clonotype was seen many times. The CDR3 protein is CASSLPDGASSYEQYF. DNA of the CDR3: TGTGCCAGCAGCTTACCCGACGGAGCGAGCTCCTACGAGCAGTACTTC. The chain is built from TRBV7-9 and TRBJ2-7, with D unresolved. The CDR3 spans 16 residues. Germline CDR1 reads SEHNR; CDR2 reads FQNEAQ (reference sequence). V was pared by 2 bases and J by 0 bases, with 14 bases between.

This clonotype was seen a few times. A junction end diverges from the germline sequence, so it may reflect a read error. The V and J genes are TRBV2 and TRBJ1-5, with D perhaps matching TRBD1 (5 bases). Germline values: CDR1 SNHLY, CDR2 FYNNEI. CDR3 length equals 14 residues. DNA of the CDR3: TGTGCCTGCAGGGAGACCAAAAGCAATCAGCCCCAGCATTTT. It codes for CACRETKSNQPQHF.